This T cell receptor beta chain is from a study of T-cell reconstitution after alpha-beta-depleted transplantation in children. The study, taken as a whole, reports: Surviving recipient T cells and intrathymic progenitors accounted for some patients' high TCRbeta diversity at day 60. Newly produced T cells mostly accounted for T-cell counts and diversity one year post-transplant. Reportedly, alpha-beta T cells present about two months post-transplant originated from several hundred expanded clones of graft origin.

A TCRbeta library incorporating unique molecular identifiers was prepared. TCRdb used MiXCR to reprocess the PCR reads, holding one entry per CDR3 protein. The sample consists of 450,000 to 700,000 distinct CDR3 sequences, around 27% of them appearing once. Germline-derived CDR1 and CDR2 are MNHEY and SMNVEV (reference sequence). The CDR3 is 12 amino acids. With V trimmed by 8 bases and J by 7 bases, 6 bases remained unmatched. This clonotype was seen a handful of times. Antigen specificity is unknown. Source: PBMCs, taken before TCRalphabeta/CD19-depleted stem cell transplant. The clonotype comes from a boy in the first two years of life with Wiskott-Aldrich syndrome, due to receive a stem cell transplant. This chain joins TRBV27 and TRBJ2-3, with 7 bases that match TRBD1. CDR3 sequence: CASGTALNTQYF. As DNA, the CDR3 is TGTGCCAGCGGGACAGCTCTTAATACGCAGTATTTT.